The clone carrying this T cell receptor beta chain occurred a few times. Its antigen is currently unknown. V gave up 5 bases and J gave up 7 bases; unmatched junction bases: 6. The CDR3 covers 14 residues. Germline V gene lookup returns CDR1 KGHSH and CDR2 LQKENI. The entry originates in a study of T cell repertoires in cytomegalovirus infection. TCRdb analysed the reads with MiXCR anew, one entry per CDR3 protein. Of a few hundred thousand distinct CDR3 sequences in the sample, 15% to 20% are singletons; the top ten hold around 11%. Points from the study as a whole: Using cumulative public TCR beta family frequency, the authors identified those who carried CMV together with the relevant HLA.

This receptor was identified in a human donor in good health (CMV status not recorded). Some clones in this sample may be carry-over from other donors' samples. Sample: PBMCs. The J gene is TRBJ1-4, the V gene TRBV18; 8 bases match TRBD1. The CDR3 region has the DNA TGTGCCAGCTCATCCGCGACAGGGGCTGAAAAACTGTTTTTT. Its translation: CASSSATGAEKLFF.